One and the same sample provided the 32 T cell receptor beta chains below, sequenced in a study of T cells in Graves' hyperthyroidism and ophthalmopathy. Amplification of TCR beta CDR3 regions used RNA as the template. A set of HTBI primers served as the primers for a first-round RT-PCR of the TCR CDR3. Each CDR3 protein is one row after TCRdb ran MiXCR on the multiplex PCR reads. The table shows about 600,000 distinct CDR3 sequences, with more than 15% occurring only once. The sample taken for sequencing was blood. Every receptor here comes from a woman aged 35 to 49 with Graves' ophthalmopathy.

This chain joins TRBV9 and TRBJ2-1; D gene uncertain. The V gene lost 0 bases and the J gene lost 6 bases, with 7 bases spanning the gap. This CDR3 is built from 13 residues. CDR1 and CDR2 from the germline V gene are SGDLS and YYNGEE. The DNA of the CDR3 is TGTGCCAGCAGCGTAGACCTAATCAATGAGCAGTTCTTC. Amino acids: CASSVDLINEQFF.

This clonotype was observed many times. CDR3 residues: CASSPTIAHYEQYF. The CDR3 coding sequence is TGTGCCAGCAGCCCGACTATTGCCCACTACGAGCAGTACTTC. V gene TRBV3-1 combines with J gene TRBJ2-7; possible D gene TRBD2, 5 bases. The CDR3 consists of 14 residues. Germline CDR1 LGHDT, CDR2 YNNKEL (reference sequence). V was pared by 4 bases and J by 3 bases, with 13 bases between.

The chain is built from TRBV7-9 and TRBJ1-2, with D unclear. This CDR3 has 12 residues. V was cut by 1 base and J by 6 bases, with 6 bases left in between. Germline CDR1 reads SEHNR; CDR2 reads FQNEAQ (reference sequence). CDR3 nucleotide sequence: TGTGCCAGCAGCTTAGGGGAGAATGGCTACACCTTC. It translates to CASSLGENGYTF. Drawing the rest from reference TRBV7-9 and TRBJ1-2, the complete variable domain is DTGVSQNPRHKITKRGQNVTFRCDPISEHNRLYWYRQTLGQGPEFLTYFQNEAQLEKSRLLSDRFSAERPKGSFSTLEIQRTEQGDSAMYLCASSLGENGYTFGSGTRLTVV.

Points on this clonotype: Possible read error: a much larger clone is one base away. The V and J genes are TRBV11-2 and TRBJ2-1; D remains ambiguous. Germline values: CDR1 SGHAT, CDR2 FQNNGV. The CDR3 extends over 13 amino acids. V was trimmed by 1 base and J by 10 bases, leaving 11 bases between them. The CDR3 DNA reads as TGTGCCAGCAGCTTAGGGGGAAGTGTGGAGCAGTTCTTC. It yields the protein CASSLGGSVEQFF.

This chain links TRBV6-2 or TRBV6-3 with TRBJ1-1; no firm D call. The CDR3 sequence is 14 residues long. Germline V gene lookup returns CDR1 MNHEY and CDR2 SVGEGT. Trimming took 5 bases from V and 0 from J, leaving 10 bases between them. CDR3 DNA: TGTGCCAGCAGTACCGCAATCATGAACACTGAAGCTTTCTTT. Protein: CASSTAIMNTEAFF.

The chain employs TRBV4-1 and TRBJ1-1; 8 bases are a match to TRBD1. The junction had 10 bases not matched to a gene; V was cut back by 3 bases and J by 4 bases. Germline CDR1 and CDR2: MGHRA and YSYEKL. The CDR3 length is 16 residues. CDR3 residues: CASSQVFNTGGTEAFF. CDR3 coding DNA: TGCGCCAGCAGCCAGGTGTTCAATACAGGGGGCACTGAAGCTTTCTTT.

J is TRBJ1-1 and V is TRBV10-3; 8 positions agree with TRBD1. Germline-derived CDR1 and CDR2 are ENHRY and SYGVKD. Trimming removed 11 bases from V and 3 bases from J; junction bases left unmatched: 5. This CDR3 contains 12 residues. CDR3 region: CAVQQGDTEAFF. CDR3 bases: TGTGCCGTCCAACAGGGGGACACTGAAGCTTTCTTT.

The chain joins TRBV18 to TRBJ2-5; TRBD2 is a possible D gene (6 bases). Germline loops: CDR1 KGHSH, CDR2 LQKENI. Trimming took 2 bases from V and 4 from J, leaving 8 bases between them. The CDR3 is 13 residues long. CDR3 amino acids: CASSPDGGETQYF. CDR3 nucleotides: TGTGCCAGCTCACCAGACGGGGGAGAGACCCAGTACTTC.

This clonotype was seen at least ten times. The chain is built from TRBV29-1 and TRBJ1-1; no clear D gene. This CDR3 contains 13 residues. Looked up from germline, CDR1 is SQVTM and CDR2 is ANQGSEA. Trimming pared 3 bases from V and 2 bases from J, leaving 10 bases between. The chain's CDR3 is CSVDRSVNTEAFF. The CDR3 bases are TGCAGCGTTGACCGTTCGGTAAACACTGAAGCTTTCTTT.

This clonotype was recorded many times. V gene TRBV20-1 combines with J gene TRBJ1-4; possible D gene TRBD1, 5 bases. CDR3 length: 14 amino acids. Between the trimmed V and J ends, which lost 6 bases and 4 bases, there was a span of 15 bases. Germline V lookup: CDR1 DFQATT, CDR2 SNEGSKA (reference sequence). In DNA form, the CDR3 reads TGCAGTGCGATTGGGGGGGTCTTTAATGAAAAACTGTTTTTT. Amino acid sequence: CSAIGGVFNEKLFF.

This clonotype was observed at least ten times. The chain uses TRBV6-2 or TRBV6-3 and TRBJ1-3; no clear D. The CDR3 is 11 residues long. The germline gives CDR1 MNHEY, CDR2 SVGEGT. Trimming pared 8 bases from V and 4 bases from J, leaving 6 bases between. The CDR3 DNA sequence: TGTGCCAGCGGTCCAGGAAACACCATATATTTT. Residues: CASGPGNTIYF.

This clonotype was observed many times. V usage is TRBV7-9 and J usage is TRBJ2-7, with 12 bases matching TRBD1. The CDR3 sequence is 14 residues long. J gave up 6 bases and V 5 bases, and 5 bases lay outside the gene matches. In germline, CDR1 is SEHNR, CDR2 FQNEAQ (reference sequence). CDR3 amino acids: CASSGDRGQGEQYF. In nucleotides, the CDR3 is TGTGCCAGCAGCGGGGACAGGGGGCAGGGCGAGCAGTACTTC.

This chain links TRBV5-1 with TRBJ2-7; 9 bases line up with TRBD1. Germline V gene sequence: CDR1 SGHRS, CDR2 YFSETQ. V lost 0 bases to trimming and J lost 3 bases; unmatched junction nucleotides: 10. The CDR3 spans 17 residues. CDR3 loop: CASSLATAGTGNYEQYF. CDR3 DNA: TGCGCCAGCAGCTTGGCTACCGCCGGGACAGGGAACTACGAGCAGTACTTC.

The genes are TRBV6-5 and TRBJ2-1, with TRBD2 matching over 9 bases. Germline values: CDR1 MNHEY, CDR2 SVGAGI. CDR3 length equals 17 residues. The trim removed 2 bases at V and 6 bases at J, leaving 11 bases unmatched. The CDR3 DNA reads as TGTGCCAGCAGTTACCCGAGGAACGCGGGAGGGGTCAATGAGCAGTTCTTC. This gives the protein CASSYPRNAGGVNEQFF.

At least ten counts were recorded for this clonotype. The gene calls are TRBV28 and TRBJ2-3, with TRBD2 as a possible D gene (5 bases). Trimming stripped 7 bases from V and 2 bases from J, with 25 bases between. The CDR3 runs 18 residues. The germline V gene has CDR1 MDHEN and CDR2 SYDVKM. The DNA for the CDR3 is TGTGCCAGCACCTCCTTCGTCAGGAGGTCGATTCTCACAGATACGCAGTATTTT. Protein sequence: CASTSFVRRSILTDTQYF.

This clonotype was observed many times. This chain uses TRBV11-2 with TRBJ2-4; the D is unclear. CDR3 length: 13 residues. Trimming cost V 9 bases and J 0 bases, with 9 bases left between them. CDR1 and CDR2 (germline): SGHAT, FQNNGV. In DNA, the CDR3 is TGTGCCAGTTCCAGGATAGCCAAAAACATTCAGTACTTC. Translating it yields CASSRIAKNIQYF.

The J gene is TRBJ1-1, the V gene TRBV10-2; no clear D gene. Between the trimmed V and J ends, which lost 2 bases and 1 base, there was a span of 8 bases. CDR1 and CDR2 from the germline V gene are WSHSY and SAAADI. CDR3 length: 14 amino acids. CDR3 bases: TGCGCCAGCAGTGAGACTCTGGCGAACACTGAAGCTTTCTTT. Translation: CASSETLANTEAFF.

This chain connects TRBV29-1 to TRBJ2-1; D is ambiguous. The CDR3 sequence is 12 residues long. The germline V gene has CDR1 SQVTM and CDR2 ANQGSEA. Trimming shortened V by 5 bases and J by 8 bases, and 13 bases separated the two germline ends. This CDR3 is CSVSGNFDEQFF. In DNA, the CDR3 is TGCAGCGTTTCTGGAAACTTCGATGAGCAGTTCTTC.

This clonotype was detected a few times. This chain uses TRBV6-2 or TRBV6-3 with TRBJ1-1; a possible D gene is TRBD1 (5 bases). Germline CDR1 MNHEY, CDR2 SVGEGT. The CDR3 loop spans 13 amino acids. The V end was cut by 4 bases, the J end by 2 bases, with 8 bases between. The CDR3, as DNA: TGTGCCAGCAGTTGGACACGCAACACTGAAGCTTTCTTT. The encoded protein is CASSWTRNTEAFF.

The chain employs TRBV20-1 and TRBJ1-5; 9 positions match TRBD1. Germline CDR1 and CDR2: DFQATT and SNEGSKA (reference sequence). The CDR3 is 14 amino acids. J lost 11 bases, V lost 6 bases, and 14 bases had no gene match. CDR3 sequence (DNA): TGCAGTGCCATACCGGGACAGGGCTTATCATCCCAGCATTTT. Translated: CSAIPGQGLSSQHF.

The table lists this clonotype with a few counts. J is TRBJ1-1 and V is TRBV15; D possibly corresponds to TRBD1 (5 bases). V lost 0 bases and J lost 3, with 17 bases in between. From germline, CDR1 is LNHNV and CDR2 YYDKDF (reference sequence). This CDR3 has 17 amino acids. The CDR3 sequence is CATSRDPQGAQDTEAFF. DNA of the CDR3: TGTGCCACCAGCAGAGACCCTCAGGGAGCCCAAGACACTGAAGCTTTCTTT.

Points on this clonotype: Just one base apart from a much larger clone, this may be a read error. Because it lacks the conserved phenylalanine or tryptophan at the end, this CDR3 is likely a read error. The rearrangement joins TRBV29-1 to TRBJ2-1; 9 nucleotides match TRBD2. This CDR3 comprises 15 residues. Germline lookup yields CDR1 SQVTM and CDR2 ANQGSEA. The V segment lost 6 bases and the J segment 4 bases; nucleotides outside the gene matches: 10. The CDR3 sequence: CSVCLAGVQYNEQFL. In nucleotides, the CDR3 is TGCAGCGTGTGTTTAGCGGGAGTTCAATACAATGAGCAGTTCCTC.

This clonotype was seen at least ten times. CDR3 residues: CASKLTSGRFQETQYF. The DNA of the CDR3 is TGTGCCAGCAAATTAACTAGCGGGAGGTTCCAAGAGACCCAGTACTTC. This chain uses TRBV6-1 with TRBJ2-5, with 12 bases identical to TRBD2. Germline lookup yields CDR1 MNHNS and CDR2 SASEGT. J lost 1 base, V lost 7 bases, and 7 bases had no gene match. The CDR3 contains 16 residues.

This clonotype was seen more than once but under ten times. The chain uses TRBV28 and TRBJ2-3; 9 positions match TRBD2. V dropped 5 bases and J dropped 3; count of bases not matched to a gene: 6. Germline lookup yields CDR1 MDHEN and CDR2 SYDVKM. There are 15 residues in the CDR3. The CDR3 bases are TGTGCCAGCAGTACCTTAGCGGGAGTGACAGATACGCAGTATTTT. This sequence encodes CASSTLAGVTDTQYF.

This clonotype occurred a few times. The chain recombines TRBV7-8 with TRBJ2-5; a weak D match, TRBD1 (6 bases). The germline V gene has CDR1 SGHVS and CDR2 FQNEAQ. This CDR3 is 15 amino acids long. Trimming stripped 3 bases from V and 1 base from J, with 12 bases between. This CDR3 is CASSFYTGPQETQYF. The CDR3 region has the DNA TGTGCCAGCAGCTTTTACACAGGGCCCCAAGAGACCCAGTACTTC.

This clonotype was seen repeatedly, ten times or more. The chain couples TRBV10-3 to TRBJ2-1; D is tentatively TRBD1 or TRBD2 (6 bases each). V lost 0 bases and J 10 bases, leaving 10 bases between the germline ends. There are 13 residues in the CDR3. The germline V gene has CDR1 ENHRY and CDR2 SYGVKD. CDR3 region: CAISESVGGEQFF. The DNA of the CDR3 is TGTGCCATCAGTGAGTCGGTGGGGGGCGAGCAGTTCTTC.

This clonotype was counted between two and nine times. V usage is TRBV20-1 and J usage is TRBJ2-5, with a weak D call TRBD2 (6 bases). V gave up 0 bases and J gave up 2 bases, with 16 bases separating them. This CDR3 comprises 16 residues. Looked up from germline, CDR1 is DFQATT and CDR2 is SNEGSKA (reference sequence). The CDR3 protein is CSARESLGLRQETQYF. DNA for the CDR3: TGCAGTGCTAGAGAGTCTTTGGGACTGCGACAAGAGACCCAGTACTTC.

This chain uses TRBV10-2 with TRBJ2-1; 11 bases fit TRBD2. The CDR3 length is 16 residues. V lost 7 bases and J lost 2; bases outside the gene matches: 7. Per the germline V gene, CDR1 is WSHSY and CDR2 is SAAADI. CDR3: CASTQWGLAAYNEQFF. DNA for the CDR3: TGCGCCAGCACCCAATGGGGACTAGCGGCCTACAATGAGCAGTTCTTC.

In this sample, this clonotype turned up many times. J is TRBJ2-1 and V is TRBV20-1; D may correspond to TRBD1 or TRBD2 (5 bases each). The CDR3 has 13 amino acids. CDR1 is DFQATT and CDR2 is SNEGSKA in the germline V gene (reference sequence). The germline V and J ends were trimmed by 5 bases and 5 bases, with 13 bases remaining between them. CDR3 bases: TGCAGTGCTGGGCCGGGACCAAACAATGAGCAGTTCTTC. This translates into CSAGPGPNNEQFF.

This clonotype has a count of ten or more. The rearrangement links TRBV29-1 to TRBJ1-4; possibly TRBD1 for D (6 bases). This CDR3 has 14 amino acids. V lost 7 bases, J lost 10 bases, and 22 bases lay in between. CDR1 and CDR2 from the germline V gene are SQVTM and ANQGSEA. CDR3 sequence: CSARGDTTEGKLFF. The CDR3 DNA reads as TGCAGCGCAAGGGGGGACACCACCGAGGGAAAACTGTTTTTT.

The CDR3 region has the DNA TGTGCCAGCAGCTGGCGGGCAGGGAGAGGCGGTCAGCCCCAGCATTTT. It is translated as CASSWRAGRGGQPQHF. The rearrangement links TRBV7-8 to TRBJ1-5, with a possible D match to TRBD1 (5 bases). The germline V and J ends were trimmed by 4 bases and 6 bases, with 19 bases remaining between them. The germline V gene has CDR1 SGHVS and CDR2 FQNEAQ. CDR3 length: 16 residues.

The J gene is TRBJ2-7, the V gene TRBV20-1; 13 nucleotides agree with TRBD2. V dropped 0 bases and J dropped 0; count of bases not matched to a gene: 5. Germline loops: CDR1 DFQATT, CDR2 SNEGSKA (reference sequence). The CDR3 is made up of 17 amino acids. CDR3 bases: TGCAGTGCTAGAGATTTGACTAGCGGGAGGAACTCCTACGAGCAGTACTTC. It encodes CSARDLTSGRNSYEQYF.